The 15 T cell receptor beta chains listed next were all sequenced from one sample in a study of CD8 T cells in Susac syndrome. A quantity of roughly 0.5 to 1 ug RNA underwent reverse transcription using random hexamers. Each CDR3 protein gets one entry after TCRdb re-called the immunoSEQ multiplex PCR reads with MiXCR. The repertoire holds 100,000 to 150,000 distinct CDR3 sequences, with over 75% as singletons. What was sequenced was CD8+ T cells from PBMCs. These TCRs come from a human donor with multiple sclerosis.

This clonotype was seen a single time. V usage is TRBV4-2 and J usage is TRBJ2-7, with a possible D match to TRBD2 (6 bases). V dropped 2 bases and J dropped 3 bases, with 14 bases sitting between them. The CDR3 consists of 15 residues. From germline, CDR1 is LGHNA and CDR2 YNFKEQ. CDR3 sequence reads: CASSQPGLANYEQYF. DNA of the CDR3: TGTGCCAGCAGCCAACCGGGACTGGCAAACTACGAGCAGTACTTC.

The chain links TRBV20-1 to TRBJ2-1; D is unclear. CDR1 is DFQATT and CDR2 is SNEGSKA in the germline V gene (reference sequence). Trimming removed 0 bases from V and 9 bases from J, with 9 bases in between. CDR3 length: 12 residues. The CDR3 DNA is TGCAGTGCTAGAGACGGCGGCGGTGAGCAGTTCTTC. This gives the protein CSARDGGGEQFF.

This clonotype was counted once. The CDR3, as DNA: TGTGCCACCCTCGGGGGGGGGTCTAACACCGGGGAGCTGTTTTTT. Translated, it gives CATLGGGSNTGELFF. This chain links TRBV7-6 with TRBJ2-2; 8 bases fit TRBD2. Germline V gene sequence: CDR1 SGHVS, CDR2 FNYEAQ. CDR3 size: 15 residues. The V and J ends lost 10 bases and 2 bases, in that order; junction bases with no gene match: 9.

This clonotype showed up just a few times. The chain recombines TRBV10-3 with TRBJ2-2, with 7 bases fitting TRBD2. V trimming: 3 bases; J trimming: 1 base; junction bases outside the gene matches: 5. The germline gives CDR1 ENHRY, CDR2 SYGVKD. This CDR3 has 16 residues. The CDR3 loop reads CAISDPPSGNTGELFF. CDR3 nucleotides: TGTGCCATCAGTGATCCCCCTAGCGGGAACACCGGGGAGCTGTTTTTT.

The CDR3 is CASMWLAGYNEQFF. Written as DNA, the CDR3 is TGTGCCAGCATGTGGCTAGCGGGATACAATGAGCAGTTCTTC. The rearrangement links TRBV2 to TRBJ2-1; TRBD2 aligns across 9 bases. V was pared by 7 bases and J by 4 bases, with 5 bases of the junction left unmatched. Germline V gives CDR1 SNHLY, CDR2 FYNNEI. This CDR3 is built from 14 residues.

The chain couples TRBV10-3 to TRBJ1-2; no definite D call. Germline CDR1 reads ENHRY; CDR2 reads SYGVKD. Trimming took 3 bases from V and 4 from J, leaving 6 bases between them. The CDR3 runs to 12 residues. Here the CDR3 reads CAISDQTYGYTF. CDR3 bases: TGTGCCATCAGTGACCAGACCTATGGCTACACCTTC.

This clonotype has a handful of counts. The chain joins TRBV4-2 to TRBJ2-1; D may be TRBD1 or TRBD2 (5 bases each). There are 16 residues in the CDR3. V was cut by 5 bases and J by 3 bases, with 17 bases left in between. Germline V lookup: CDR1 LGHNA, CDR2 YNFKEQ. The CDR3 sequence is CASSRGESGGYNEQFF. For the CDR3, the DNA is TGTGCCAGCAGCAGAGGGGAGTCCGGAGGCTACAATGAGCAGTTCTTC.

The chain combines TRBV7-9 with TRBJ2-1; D is undetermined. The CDR3 length is 16 residues. Germline CDR1 is SEHNR and CDR2 is FQNEAQ (reference sequence). The germline V and J ends were trimmed by 4 bases and 3 bases, with 16 bases remaining between them. Here the CDR3 DNA reads TGTGCCAGCAGCTCCAGCCGACTTGATTACTACAATGAGCAGTTCTTC. Amino acid sequence: CASSSSRLDYYNEQFF.

The table lists this clonotype with a count of one. The chain links TRBV4-2 to TRBJ2-1; D is uncertain. Trimming left V 0 bases short and J 7 bases short, with 10 bases between. The V gene's germline CDR1 is LGHNA and CDR2 YNFKEQ. The length of the CDR3 is 14 residues. CDR3 DNA: TGTGCCAGCAGCCAAGATAGATTAGTGAATGAGCAGTTCTTC. It is translated as CASSQDRLVNEQFF.

The J gene is TRBJ1-5, the V gene TRBV27; tentatively, D is TRBD1 (6 bases). V lost 3 bases and J 7 bases, leaving 19 bases between the germline ends. There are 16 residues in the CDR3. CDR1 is MNHEY, CDR2 SMNVEV, per germline (reference sequence). The CDR3 coding sequence is TGTGCCAGCAGTTTCCTCGAGGGTGGGGGCGGGCAGCCCCAGCATTTT. This sequence encodes CASSFLEGGGGQPQHF.

The rearrangement joins TRBV6-5 to TRBJ1-1, with TRBD1 matching over 7 bases. J gave up 0 bases and V 0 bases, and 7 bases lay outside the gene matches. From germline, CDR1 is MNHEY and CDR2 SVGAGI. The CDR3 sequence is 17 residues long. The CDR3: CASSYSQGVTMNTEAFF. CDR3 nucleotide sequence: TGTGCCAGCAGTTACTCCCAGGGGGTTACAATGAACACTGAAGCTTTCTTT.

The V call is TRBV12-3 or TRBV12-4, the J call TRBJ1-1, with 7 bases lining up with TRBD1. The CDR3 is 13 residues long. Trimming removed 5 bases from V and 7 bases from J; junction bases left unmatched: 7. CDR3 sequence (DNA): TGTGCCAGCAGTAAAACAGGGGCGGGTGAAGCTTTCTTT. It codes for CASSKTGAGEAFF.

This chain connects TRBV18 to TRBJ1-1; no definite D call. V was pared by 3 bases and J by 10 bases, with 12 bases between. CDR3 size: 12 residues. Germline CDR1 and CDR2: KGHSH and LQKENI. The CDR3, as DNA: TGTGCCAGCTCACCTGGGAGTGGTGGAGCTTTCTTT. Its translation: CASSPGSGGAFF.

This clonotype was observed a handful of times. The chain employs TRBV28 and TRBJ2-7; D uncertain. The CDR3 spans 12 residues. Looked up from germline, CDR1 is MDHEN and CDR2 is SYDVKM. V shed 2 bases and J shed 5 bases, with 7 bases lying between them. CDR3 in DNA: TGTGCCAGCAGTTTAAGGTCCAACGAGCAGTACTTC. It translates to CASSLRSNEQYF.

The chain employs TRBV2 and TRBJ2-2; TRBD1 or TRBD2 may be the D gene (6 bases each). Germline V gene data show CDR1 as SNHLY and CDR2 as FYNNEI. The CDR3 sequence is 16 residues long. With 0 bases removed from V and 4 bases from J, the gap between germline ends came to 12 bases. In DNA form, the CDR3 reads TGTGCCAGCAGTGAAGCAGTCAGGGGAGGCACCGGGGAGCTGTTTTTT. It encodes CASSEAVRGGTGELFF.